One and the same sample provided the 20 T cell receptor beta chains below, sequenced in a study of blood T cell repertoires in COVID-19. The method was immunoSEQ multiplex PCR; TCRdb's version includes in-frame clones alone and lacks a portion of them. Of more than 100,000 clones detected, around 87% appear once; the ten largest clones hold around 3.4%. Sequenced input: peripheral blood. The receptors originated from a woman in her sixties or seventies with acute or convalescent COVID-19.

J is TRBJ2-5 and V is TRBV6-6; tentatively, D is TRBD2 (6 bases). The V end was cut by 10 bases, the J end by 4 bases, with 22 bases between. CDR3 length: 15 residues. Germline V gene lookup returns CDR1 MNHNY and CDR2 SVGAGI (reference sequence). The DNA for the CDR3 is TGTGCCATCGGGGTGGTGGGACGGGGAGGAGAGACCCAGTACTTC. Translation: CAIGVVGRGGETQYF.

This clone was seen just once. V usage is TRBV7-9 and J usage is TRBJ1-1, with D perhaps TRBD1 (6 bases). The CDR3 consists of 16 residues. Germline V CDR1 and CDR2: SEHNR, FQNEAQ (reference sequence). V lost 5 bases, J lost 1 base, and 17 bases lay in between. The CDR3 sequence is CASSPIPGQQNTEAFF. The DNA for the CDR3 is TGTGCCAGCAGCCCCATACCGGGACAACAGAACACTGAAGCTTTCTTT.

This chain connects TRBV19 to TRBJ2-7; D is ambiguous. This CDR3 comprises 15 residues. Germline-derived CDR1 and CDR2 are LNHDA and SQIVND (reference sequence). Trimming shortened V by 1 base and J by 0 bases, and 10 bases separated the two germline ends. This CDR3 is CASSIAPTVSYEQYF. CDR3 DNA: TGTGCCAGTAGTATAGCCCCGACTGTCTCCTACGAGCAGTACTTC.

The chain uses TRBV18 and TRBJ1-5, with TRBD1 as a possible D gene (6 bases). Trimming shortened V by 3 bases and J by 3 bases, and 18 bases separated the two germline ends. There are 17 residues in the CDR3. The germline V gene has CDR1 KGHSH and CDR2 LQKENI. This CDR3 is CASSPLGSGTNNQPQHF. CDR3 bases: TGTGCCAGCTCACCCTTGGGCTCCGGGACAAACAATCAGCCCCAGCATTTT.

This chain joins TRBV19 and TRBJ1-2, with TRBD1 identical over 10 bases. Trimming cost V 4 bases and J 6 bases; bases outside gene matches: 5. The germline CDR1 and CDR2 sequences are LNHDA and SQIVND (reference sequence). This CDR3 region has 14 residues. CDR3 in amino acids: CASSNGGQGHGYTF. The CDR3 coding sequence is TGTGCCAGTAGTAATGGGGGACAGGGGCATGGCTACACCTTC.

The chain carries TRBV6-5 and TRBJ1-3; D is possibly TRBD1 (6 bases). Trimming stripped 7 bases from V and 0 bases from J, with 10 bases between. The CDR3 length is 14 residues. The germline CDR1 and CDR2 sequences are MNHEY and SVGAGI. For the CDR3, the DNA is TGTGCCAGCAATCAGGGGATCTCTGGAAACACCATATATTTT. It yields the protein CASNQGISGNTIYF.

The V and J genes are TRBV4-1 and TRBJ1-1, with D maybe TRBD1 (5 bases). This CDR3 has 16 residues. Per germline, CDR1 MGHRA and CDR2 YSYEKL. Trimming pared 4 bases from V and 0 bases from J, leaving 15 bases between. The CDR3: CASSPGWTAMNTEAFF. CDR3 DNA: TGCGCCAGCAGCCCAGGGTGGACGGCTATGAACACTGAAGCTTTCTTT.

This chain uses TRBV11-2 with TRBJ2-4, with D possibly TRBD1 on 5 matching bases. Germline loops: CDR1 SGHAT, CDR2 FQNNGV. CDR3 size: 13 residues. Trimming took 1 base from V and 6 from J, leaving 7 bases between them. CDR3 in DNA: TGTGCCAGCAGCTTAGGGACACTAAACATTCAGTACTTC. It yields the protein CASSLGTLNIQYF.

The chain uses TRBV3-1 (or the pseudogene TRBV3-2) and TRBJ1-2, with D possibly matching TRBD1 (5 bases). The V end was cut by 0 bases, the J end by 4 bases, with 18 bases between. In germline, CDR1 is LGHDT, CDR2 YNNKEL (reference sequence). The CDR3 has 17 residues. The CDR3 loop is CASSQDVESGPPYGYTF. In DNA form, the CDR3 reads TGTGCCAGCAGCCAAGATGTCGAGTCAGGGCCTCCCTATGGCTACACCTTC.

The chain joins TRBV10-2 to TRBJ1-2, with D maybe TRBD1 (6 bases). The CDR3 is 13 amino acids. The V gene's germline CDR1 is WSHSY and CDR2 SAAADI. V was pared by 3 bases and J by 3 bases, with 8 bases between. In DNA, the CDR3 is TGCGCCAGCAGTGAAGGACAGTACTATGGCTACACCTTC. Its protein is CASSEGQYYGYTF.

This chain links TRBV7-9 with TRBJ2-1; 10 bases are shared with TRBD1. The CDR3 is 15 amino acids. Germline trimming cut 5 bases from V and 5 bases from J; bases unmatched to any gene: 6. Germline values: CDR1 SEHNR, CDR2 FQNEAQ (reference sequence). Here the CDR3 reads CASSPMGQGNNEQFF. Here the CDR3 DNA reads TGTGCCAGCAGCCCCATGGGACAGGGGAACAATGAGCAGTTCTTC.

The rearrangement uses TRBV9 and TRBJ1-3; D remains unclear. The V gene lost 0 bases and the J gene lost 0 bases, with 10 bases spanning the gap. CDR3 length equals 16 residues. CDR1 is SGDLS and CDR2 is YYNGEE in the germline V gene. Here the CDR3 DNA reads TGTGCCAGCAGCGTAGCGCTAACTGGCTCTGGAAACACCATATATTTT. This codes for CASSVALTGSGNTIYF. The entire variable domain, with the rest obtained from reference TRBV9 and TRBJ1-3, is as follows: DSGVTQTPKHLITATGQRVTLRCSPRSGDLSVYWYQQSLDQGLQFLIQYYNGEERAKGNILERFSAQQFPDLHSELNLSSLELGDSALYFCASSVALTGSGNTIYFGEGSWLTVV.

The chain recombines TRBV7-9 with TRBJ1-1, with 8 bases that match TRBD1. CDR1 is SEHNR and CDR2 is FQNEAQ in the germline V gene (reference sequence). The V segment lost 5 bases and the J segment 4 bases; nucleotides outside the gene matches: 6. CDR3 length: 14 residues. The CDR3 spells CASSPQGGITEAFF. DNA of the CDR3: TGTGCCAGCAGCCCACAGGGGGGGATCACTGAAGCTTTCTTT.

J is TRBJ1-5 and V is TRBV30; the D gene is possibly TRBD1 (5 bases). Germline V CDR1 and CDR2: GTSNPN, SVGIG (reference sequence). The CDR3 spans 15 residues. The V and J ends lost 2 bases and 11 bases respectively, with 22 bases between them. The CDR3 loop reads CAWSSPDRAIMSQHF. CDR3 sequence (DNA): TGTGCCTGGAGTTCGCCCGACAGAGCGATTATGTCCCAGCATTTT.

The chain links TRBV2 to TRBJ1-1, with D possibly being TRBD1 (6 bases). The length of the CDR3 is 15 residues. In germline, CDR1 is SNHLY, CDR2 FYNNEI. V lost 4 bases to trimming and J lost 2 bases, with 14 bases between them. The chain's CDR3 is CASSAYRGANTEAFF. CDR3 coding DNA: TGTGCCAGCAGTGCTTATCGGGGGGCTAACACTGAAGCTTTCTTT.

The rearrangement uses TRBV5-1 and TRBJ2-3, with 12 bases aligning to TRBD1. V dropped 7 bases and J dropped 3; count of bases not matched to a gene: 6. This CDR3 contains 15 residues. CDR1 is SGHRS and CDR2 is YFSETQ in the germline V gene. DNA of the CDR3: TGCGCCAGCCTGGGACAGGGGGCAGAAACAGATACGCAGTATTTT. Its translation is CASLGQGAETDTQYF. The whole variable domain, remainder taken from reference TRBV5-1 and TRBJ2-3, is KAGVTQTPRYLIKTRGQQVTLSCSPISGHRSVSWYQQTPGQGLQFLFEYFSETQRNKGNFPGRFSGRQFSNSRSEMNVSTLELGDSALYLCASLGQGAETDTQYFGPGTRLTVL.

This chain joins TRBV7-6 and TRBJ1-1, with D perhaps TRBD1 (5 bases). The CDR3 is made up of 13 amino acids. Germline V gene sequence: CDR1 SGHVS, CDR2 FNYEAQ. This CDR3 is CVSSLGRGTEAFF. CDR3 coding DNA: TGTGTCAGTAGTTTGGGAAGGGGCACTGAAGCTTTCTTT.

The chain couples TRBV25-1 to TRBJ1-6, with 10 bases identical to TRBD1. Germline V gene data show CDR1 as MGHDK and CDR2 as SYGVNS. V lost 4 bases, J lost 10 bases, and 7 bases stayed unmatched. This CDR3 contains 15 residues. CDR3 region: CASSAPGQGFSPLHF. CDR3 bases: TGTGCCAGCAGTGCCCCGGGACAGGGGTTCTCACCCCTCCACTTT. Variable domain in full (rest from reference TRBV25-1 and TRBJ1-6): EADIYQTPRYLVIGTGKKITLECSQTMGHDKMYWYQQDPGMELHLIHYSYGVNSTEKGDLSSESTVSRIRTEHFPLTLESARPSHTSQYLCASSAPGQGFSPLHFGNGTRLTVT.

V is TRBV6-5 and J is TRBJ1-5; 7 nucleotides line up with TRBD1. The J segment lost 6 bases and the V segment lost 6 bases, leaving 11 bases of the junction unmatched. Germline CDR1 reads MNHEY; CDR2 reads SVGAGI. The CDR3 is 15 amino acids. The CDR3 region has the DNA TGTGCCAGCAGCCTAGCCACAGGGGCTGTTCAGCCCCAGCATTTT. This encodes CASSLATGAVQPQHF.

This clone has just one count. This chain links TRBV9 with TRBJ1-2, with D perhaps TRBD1 (5 bases). The CDR3 covers 14 residues. V dropped 0 bases and J dropped 8 bases, with 14 bases sitting between them. Germline V gene lookup returns CDR1 SGDLS and CDR2 YYNGEE. CDR3 region: CASSVDLGVEGYTF. CDR3 nucleotides: TGTGCCAGCAGCGTAGATCTAGGGGTGGAAGGCTACACCTTC.